This TCR beta chain stems from a study of OX40 agonist ivuxolimab in advanced cancers. Turning to the study itself: Melanoma, hepatocellular carcinoma, head and neck or renal cell cancer occurred in dose-escalation patients. Points from the study as a whole: CD8+ T cells showed, on average, more clonal expansion than CD4+ cells. Clonal expansion from baseline to week 6 occurred in both CD4+ and CD8+ T cells.

About this clone itself: Its antigen is undetermined.

The V end lost 1 base, the J end lost 1 base, and 7 bases lay between the germline ends. The CDR3 totals 14 residues. Germline V lookup: CDR1 GTSNPN, CDR2 SVGIG (reference sequence). TCRdb's table, derived via immunoSEQ multiplex PCR, lists solely in-frame clones and lacks some. The data hold about 71,000 clones, with about 81% observed a single time. The sequence derives from an adult with an advanced solid tumor such as melanoma, head and neck, liver or kidney cancer. The sequences come from CD4+ or CD8+ T cells sorted from blood, collected in a trial of the OX40 agonist ivuxolimab. The chain uses TRBV30 and TRBJ1-4, with D perhaps TRBD1 (6 bases). CDR3 region: CAWSGRGTNEKLFF. In nucleotides, the CDR3 is TGTGCCTGGAGTGGCAGGGGAACTAATGAAAAACTGTTTTTT. Full variable domain (outside the CDR3, taken from reference TRBV30 and TRBJ1-4): SQTIHQWPATLVQPVGSPLSLECTVEGTSNPNLYWYRQAAGRGLQLLFYSVGIGQISSEVPQNLSASRPQDRQFILSSKKLLLSDSGFYLCAWSGRGTNEKLFFGSGTQLSVL.